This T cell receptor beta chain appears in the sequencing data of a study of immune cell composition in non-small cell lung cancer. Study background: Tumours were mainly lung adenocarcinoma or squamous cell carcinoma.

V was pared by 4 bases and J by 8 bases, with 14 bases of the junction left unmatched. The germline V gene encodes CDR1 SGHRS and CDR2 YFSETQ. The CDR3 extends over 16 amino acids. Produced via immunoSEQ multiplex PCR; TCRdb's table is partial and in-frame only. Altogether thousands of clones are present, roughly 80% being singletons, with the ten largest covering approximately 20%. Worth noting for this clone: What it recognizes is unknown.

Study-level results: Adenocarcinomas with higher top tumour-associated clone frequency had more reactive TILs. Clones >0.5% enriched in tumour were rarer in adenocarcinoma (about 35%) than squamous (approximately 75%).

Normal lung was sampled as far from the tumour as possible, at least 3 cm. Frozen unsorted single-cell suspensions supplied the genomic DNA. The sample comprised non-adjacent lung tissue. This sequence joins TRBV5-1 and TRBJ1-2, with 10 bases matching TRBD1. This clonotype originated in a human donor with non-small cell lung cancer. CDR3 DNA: TGCGCCAGCAGCCAACGGACAGGGGGTATTTCGAACGGCTACACCTTC. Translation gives CASSQRTGGISNGYTF.